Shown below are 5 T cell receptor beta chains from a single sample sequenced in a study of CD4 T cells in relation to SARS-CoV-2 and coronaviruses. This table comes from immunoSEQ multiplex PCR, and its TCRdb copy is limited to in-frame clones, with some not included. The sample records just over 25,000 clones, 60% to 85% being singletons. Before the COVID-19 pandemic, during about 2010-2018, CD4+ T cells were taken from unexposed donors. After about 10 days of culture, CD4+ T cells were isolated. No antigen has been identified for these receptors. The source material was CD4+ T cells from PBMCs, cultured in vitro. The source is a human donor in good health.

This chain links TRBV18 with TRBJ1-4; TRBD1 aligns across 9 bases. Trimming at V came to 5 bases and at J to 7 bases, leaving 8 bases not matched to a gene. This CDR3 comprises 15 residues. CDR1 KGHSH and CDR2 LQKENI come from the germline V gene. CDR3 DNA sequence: TGTGCCAGCTCATTCGGACAGGGGAGTACTGAAAAACTGTTTTTT. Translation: CASSFGQGSTEKLFF.

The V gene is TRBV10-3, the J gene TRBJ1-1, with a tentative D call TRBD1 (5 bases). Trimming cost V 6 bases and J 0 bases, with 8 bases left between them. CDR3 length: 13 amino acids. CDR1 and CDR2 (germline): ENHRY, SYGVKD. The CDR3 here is CAISRQLNTEAFF. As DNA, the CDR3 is TGTGCCATCAGCCGACAGCTGAACACTGAAGCTTTCTTT.

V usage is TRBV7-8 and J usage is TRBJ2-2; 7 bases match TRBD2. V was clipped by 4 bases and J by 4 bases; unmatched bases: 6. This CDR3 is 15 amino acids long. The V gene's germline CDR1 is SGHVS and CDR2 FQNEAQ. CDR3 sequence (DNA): TGTGCCAGCAGCTGGCTAGCGGATCTCACCGGGGAGCTGTTTTTT. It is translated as CASSWLADLTGELFF.

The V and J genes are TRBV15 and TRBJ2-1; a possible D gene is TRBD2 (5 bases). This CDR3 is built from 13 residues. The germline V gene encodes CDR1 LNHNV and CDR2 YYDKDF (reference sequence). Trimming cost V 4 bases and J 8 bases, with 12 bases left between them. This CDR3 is CATSTWTVYEQFF. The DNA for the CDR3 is TGTGCCACCAGCACTTGGACTGTCTATGAGCAGTTCTTC.

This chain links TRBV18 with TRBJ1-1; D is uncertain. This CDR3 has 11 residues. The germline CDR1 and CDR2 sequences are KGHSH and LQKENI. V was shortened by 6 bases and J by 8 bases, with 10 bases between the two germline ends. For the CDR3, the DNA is TGTGCCAGCTCGCTCAGCCTAGAAGCTTTCTTT. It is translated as CASSLSLEAFF.